The next 29 T cell receptor beta chains were all read from a single sample in a study of T cells in Graves' hyperthyroidism and ophthalmopathy (dated by TCRdb to the late 2010s). Libraries were made using multiplex PCR. The data were produced on an Illumina HiSeq 2000. TCR beta CDR3 regions were amplified from RNA transcripts. A first-round RT-PCR of the TCR CDR3 used the HTBI primer set with the Qiagen OneStep RT-PCR kit. The public reads were reprocessed in TCRdb via fastp at Q25 and MiXCR, keeping in-frame beta chains. Here each entry gathers all rows of one CDR3 protein and keeps the most common genes and DNA. The sample table shows a few hundred thousand distinct CDR3 sequences, and around 14% are seen once. Clones ranked in the top ten supply roughly 6.6% of the sample. Material: blood. The receptors shown here come from a woman in her 30s with Graves' hyperthyroidism.

The chain joins TRBV7-9 to TRBJ1-4, with D possibly TRBD1 on 6 matching bases. V was trimmed by 3 bases and J by 8 bases, leaving 16 bases between them. Germline loops: CDR1 SEHNR, CDR2 FQNEAQ (reference sequence). CDR3 length: 15 amino acids. CDR3 sequence (DNA): TGTGCCAGCAGCTTGGCGGCGGGGGGCTCCGAAAAACTGTTTTTT. Translating gives CASSLAAGGSEKLFF. The full variable domain, its missing parts supplied by reference TRBV7-9 and TRBJ1-4, is DTGVSQNPRHKITKRGQNVTFRCDPISEHNRLYWYRQTLGQGPEFLTYFQNEAQLEKSRLLSDRFSAERPKGSFSTLEIQRTEQGDSAMYLCASSLAAGGSEKLFFGSGTQLSVL.

V gene TRBV12-3 or TRBV12-4 combines with J gene TRBJ2-7, with TRBD2 matching over 15 bases. CDR3 size: 15 residues. V shed 6 bases and J 9 bases; nucleotides not matched to a gene: 9. The CDR3 loop is CASSPPGLAGGGQYF. As DNA, the CDR3 is TGTGCCAGCAGCCCCCCGGGACTAGCGGGAGGCGGGCAGTACTTC.

This clonotype was found many times. The V gene is TRBV27, the J gene TRBJ2-3, with 9 bases identical to TRBD2. The CDR3 runs to 14 residues. The V gene's germline CDR1 is MNHEY and CDR2 SMNVEV (reference sequence). After removal of 7 bases from V and 4 bases from J, the junction contained 6 bases not matched to a gene. The CDR3 region is CASNRLAAPDTQYF. As DNA, the CDR3 is TGTGCCAGCAACCGACTAGCGGCCCCAGATACGCAGTATTTT.

This clonotype was observed once. This rearrangement joins TRBV20-1 to TRBJ1-2; D uncertain. V was pared by 2 bases and J by 4 bases, with 20 bases between. The CDR3 contains 16 residues. Looked up from germline, CDR1 is DFQATT and CDR2 is SNEGSKA (reference sequence). The CDR3 sequence: CSARLRGGPASYGYTF. In DNA, the CDR3 is TGCAGTGCTAGACTACGTGGAGGTCCAGCTAGCTATGGCTACACCTTC.

The sample holds many counts of this clonotype. V usage is TRBV2 and J usage is TRBJ2-1, with D unresolved. This CDR3 spans 14 amino acids. Germline CDR1 SNHLY, CDR2 FYNNEI. With 9 bases removed from V and 0 bases from J, the gap between germline ends came to 12 bases. The DNA of the CDR3 is TGTGCCAGTCAGTCTTCCCGCTCCTACAATGAGCAGTTCTTC. The encoded protein is CASQSSRSYNEQFF.

About this clonotype: A much larger clone is a single base away; this may be a read error. J is TRBJ2-2 and V is TRBV2; TRBD2 aligns across 7 bases. The CDR3 runs 15 residues. The germline gives CDR1 SNHLY, CDR2 FYNNEI. CDR3 sequence reads: CASKTGGTNTRELFF. The CDR3, as DNA: TGTGCCAGCAAAACGGGAGGCACGAACACCAGGGAGCTGTTTTTT. Looking up the rest from reference TRBV2 and TRBJ2-2 gives the full variable domain: EPEVTQTPSHQVTQMGQEVILRCVPISNHLYFYWYRQILGQKVEFLVSFYNNEISEKSEIFDDQFSVERPDGSNFTLKIRSTKLEDSAMYFCASKTGGTNTRELFFGEGSRLTVL.

The V gene is TRBV13, the J gene TRBJ2-2; D may be TRBD1 (6 bases). The CDR3 length is 18 residues. Per the germline V gene, CDR1 is PRHDT and CDR2 is FYEKMQ (reference sequence). Trimming removed 4 bases from V and 5 bases from J, with 23 bases in between. The CDR3 sequence is CASSSSRRGQSHTGELFF. In DNA, the CDR3 is TGTGCCAGCAGCTCCTCCCGCCGGGGACAATCTCATACCGGGGAGCTGTTTTTT.

J is TRBJ1-4 and V is TRBV6-2 or TRBV6-3; D call uncertain. The CDR3 loop spans 17 amino acids. Trimming removed 3 bases from V and 0 bases from J, with 14 bases in between. Germline V gene lookup returns CDR1 MNHEY and CDR2 SVGEGT. The CDR3 loop reads CASSYWATFATNEKLFF. The CDR3 DNA sequence: TGTGCCAGCAGTTATTGGGCGACTTTTGCAACTAATGAAAAACTGTTTTTT.

This clonotype has a count of ten or more. The chain combines TRBV5-1 with TRBJ2-1; TRBD1 matches 9 bases. The CDR3 has 16 amino acids. The germline V gene has CDR1 SGHRS and CDR2 YFSETQ. The trim removed 0 bases at V and 1 base at J, leaving 2 bases unmatched. The CDR3 region is CASSLGDRGSYNEQFF. The CDR3 bases are TGCGCCAGCAGCTTGGGTGACAGGGGGTCCTACAATGAGCAGTTCTTC.

This clonotype came up a few times. V usage is TRBV28 and J usage is TRBJ2-1, with 7 bases fitting TRBD2. V shed 7 bases, J shed 7 bases, and the junction held 19 bases outside the gene matches. Per germline, CDR1 MDHEN and CDR2 SYDVKM. CDR3 length equals 17 residues. CDR3 DNA: TGTGCCAGCACCCAATTACGGGCGGGGGAGGGCTGGAATGAGCAGTTCTTC. Translated: CASTQLRAGEGWNEQFF.

This clonotype was counted at least ten times. The V and J genes are TRBV7-2 and TRBJ2-7; D gene unclear. This CDR3 comprises 14 residues. Germline V gene sequence: CDR1 SGHTA, CDR2 FQGNSA. V gave up 6 bases and J gave up 5 bases, with 17 bases separating them. For the CDR3, the DNA is TGTGCCAGCAGTAAGACAACCGCTCTCCACGAGCAGTACTTC. It translates to CASSKTTALHEQYF.

At least ten counts were recorded for this clonotype. Written as DNA, the CDR3 is TGTGCCAGCAGCCAGGCAACAGGGGCCTCACCCCTCCACTTT. Its translation: CASSQATGASPLHF. The gene calls are TRBV3-1 and TRBJ1-6; 7 bases match TRBD1. In germline, CDR1 is LGHDT, CDR2 YNNKEL (reference sequence). This CDR3 region has 14 residues. The J segment lost 10 bases and the V segment lost 3 bases, leaving 6 bases of the junction unmatched.

There are many counts of this clonotype. The V gene is TRBV20-1, the J gene TRBJ1-6; D is unresolved. CDR3 length: 16 residues. Germline V gene sequence: CDR1 DFQATT, CDR2 SNEGSKA (reference sequence). V lost 0 bases and J 8 bases, leaving 17 bases between the germline ends. CDR3 sequence reads: CSARDSKGRWDSPLHF. DNA for the CDR3: TGCAGTGCTAGAGATTCTAAAGGGAGGTGGGATTCACCCCTCCACTTT.

As regards this clonotype: The conserved phenylalanine or tryptophan is not found at the CDR3 terminus, so this likely reflects a read error. The V and J genes are TRBV28 and TRBJ2-5; the D gene could be TRBD1 or TRBD2 (5 bases each). The CDR3 spans 16 residues. Trimming shortened V by 8 bases and J by 4 bases, and 23 bases separated the two germline ends. The V gene's germline CDR1 is MDHEN and CDR2 SYDVKM. CDR3 sequence: CASSPQDGIMSETQYS. CDR3 DNA: TGTGCCAGCTCACCACAGGACGGGATAATGTCAGAGACCCAGTACTCC.

The sample holds a few counts of this clonotype. This chain links TRBV18 with TRBJ2-7; TRBD1 is a possible D gene (6 bases). Germline V gene sequence: CDR1 KGHSH, CDR2 LQKENI. The CDR3 is 16 residues long. The V and J ends lost 0 bases and 0 bases respectively, with 12 bases between them. The DNA for the CDR3 is TGTGCCAGCTCACCACCCTCGACAGGACTCTCCTACGAGCAGTACTTC. Translation gives CASSPPSTGLSYEQYF.

This clonotype was detected ten times or more. The chain carries TRBV7-6 and TRBJ2-7; tentatively, D is TRBD2 (5 bases). CDR1 and CDR2 (germline): SGHVS, FNYEAQ. There are 15 residues in the CDR3. V was cut by 4 bases and J by 6 bases, with 19 bases left in between. The CDR3 bases are TGTGCCAGCAGCTCGACCGGAGCTGATCGGGGCGAGCAGTACTTC. This codes for CASSSTGADRGEQYF.

In its sample, this clonotype was seen a few times. CDR3 sequence (DNA): TGTGCCAGCAGTTACTCGAGGGCCGTCTACGAGCAGTACTTC. Translation: CASSYSRAVYEQYF. J is TRBJ2-7 and V is TRBV6-5, with D possibly being TRBD2 (5 bases). The CDR3 is made up of 14 amino acids. Trimming removed 0 bases from V and 3 bases from J, with 9 bases in between. CDR1 is MNHEY, CDR2 SVGAGI, per germline.

This clonotype was observed at least ten times. The V call is TRBV19, the J call TRBJ2-7; tentatively, D is TRBD1 (5 bases). The germline CDR1 and CDR2 sequences are LNHDA and SQIVND (reference sequence). The CDR3 is 15 residues long. Trimming stripped 6 bases from V and 0 bases from J, with 15 bases between. CDR3 loop: CASSPLFDSSYEQYF. DNA of the CDR3: TGTGCCAGTAGCCCCTTGTTTGACAGCTCCTACGAGCAGTACTTC.

This clonotype occurred a few times. In DNA, the CDR3 is TGTGCCAGCTCACCTGGGGCAGGGAGCAATCAGCCCCAGCATTTT. This gives the protein CASSPGAGSNQPQHF. The chain links TRBV18 to TRBJ1-5; weak D call: TRBD1 (5 bases). Trimming left V 3 bases short and J 1 base short, with 10 bases between. Germline lookup yields CDR1 KGHSH and CDR2 LQKENI. The CDR3 is made up of 15 amino acids.

The table lists this clonotype with many counts. The chain employs TRBV5-1 and TRBJ2-1; 7 bases fit TRBD1. CDR1 is SGHRS and CDR2 is YFSETQ in the germline V gene. The J segment lost 5 bases and the V segment lost 7 bases, leaving 6 bases of the junction unmatched. CDR3 size: 13 residues. The DNA of the CDR3 is TGCGCCAGCTATTCGGGACAGAACAATGAGCAGTTCTTC. This translates into CASYSGQNNEQFF.

The sample holds many counts of this clonotype. V usage is TRBV12-3 or TRBV12-4 and J usage is TRBJ2-7; D ambiguous. Between the trimmed V and J ends, which lost 7 bases and 5 bases, there was a span of 9 bases. This CDR3 region has 11 residues. CDR3 in DNA: TGTGCCAGCAAAAGCGCCAACGAGCAGTACTTC. This gives the protein CASKSANEQYF.

At least ten counts were recorded for this clonotype. The V call is TRBV27, the J call TRBJ2-7, with D uncertain. The CDR3 sequence is 14 residues long. V lost 2 bases and J 3 bases, leaving 11 bases between the germline ends. CDR1 MNHEY and CDR2 SMNVEV come from the germline V gene (reference sequence). CDR3 amino acids: CASSLGHTNYEQYF. The CDR3, as DNA: TGTGCCAGCAGTTTAGGTCACACTAACTACGAGCAGTACTTC.

The sample holds many counts of this clonotype. The chain joins TRBV10-2 to TRBJ2-3, with D perhaps TRBD1 (5 bases). With 3 bases removed from V and 3 bases from J, the gap between germline ends came to 10 bases. Germline V CDR1 and CDR2: WSHSY, SAAADI. The CDR3 contains 14 residues. CDR3: CASSDQGRTDTQYF. The CDR3 region has the DNA TGCGCCAGCAGTGATCAGGGTAGAACAGATACGCAGTATTTT.

In this sample, this clonotype turned up many times. The genes are TRBV7-3 and TRBJ1-5; D gene ambiguous. The CDR3 loop spans 16 amino acids. V was clipped by 1 base and J by 6 bases, with 16 bases between them. Per the germline V gene, CDR1 is SGHTA and CDR2 is FQGTGA. The CDR3 loop reads CASSLKRTVRGQPQHF. The CDR3 region has the DNA TGTGCCAGCAGCTTAAAGCGGACGGTACGGGGTCAGCCCCAGCATTTT.

This clonotype was observed at least ten times. V and J are TRBV5-1 and TRBJ2-7; 11 bases fit TRBD2. The CDR3 totals 17 residues. Germline lookup yields CDR1 SGHRS and CDR2 YFSETQ. V shed 3 bases and J 6 bases; nucleotides not matched to a gene: 14. The CDR3 protein is CASSSGLSGRAGSEQYF. As DNA, the CDR3 is TGCGCCAGCAGCTCGGGCCTTAGCGGGAGGGCCGGTTCCGAGCAGTACTTC.

This clonotype was seen more than once but under ten times. The chain links TRBV12-3 or TRBV12-4 to TRBJ1-1; D is unclear. V shed 1 base and J shed 8 bases, with 14 bases lying between them. The CDR3 has 14 residues. The CDR3 bases are TGTGCCAGCAGTTTAGTCCCAGGCAGTTCGGAAGCTTTCTTT. Protein product: CASSLVPGSSEAFF.

This clonotype was seen at least ten times. In DNA form, the CDR3 reads TGTGCCAGCACCTCGGGACTAGCGGACAATGAGCAGTTCTTC. It codes for CASTSGLADNEQFF. The chain combines TRBV27 with TRBJ2-1; 11 bases are a match to TRBD2. The CDR3 spans 14 residues. Germline V gene lookup returns CDR1 MNHEY and CDR2 SMNVEV (reference sequence). V shed 7 bases and J 5 bases; nucleotides not matched to a gene: 4.

The CDR3 is CASSIMALSSYNEQFF. The CDR3 DNA follows: TGTGCCAGTAGTATAATGGCGCTGAGCTCCTACAATGAGCAGTTCTTC. The V call is TRBV19, the J call TRBJ2-1; D is unresolved. CDR1 is LNHDA and CDR2 is SQIVND in the germline V gene (reference sequence). Trimming removed 2 bases at V and 0 bases at J, with 11 bases between. The CDR3 contains 16 residues.

V gene TRBV7-6 combines with J gene TRBJ2-3, with a weak D call TRBD1 (6 bases). CDR3 length equals 15 residues. V lost 5 bases to trimming and J lost 4 bases, with 16 bases between them. CDR1 and CDR2 from the germline V gene are SGHVS and FNYEAQ. The DNA for the CDR3 is TGTGCCAGCAGCAGCGACAGGTCTCGAGCAGATACGCAGTATTTT. Translated, it gives CASSSDRSRADTQYF.